This T cell receptor beta chain was sequenced for a study of yellow fever vaccine responses in identical twins. Findings of the study overall: Twins reportedly showed a vaccine T cell response that seemed partly convergent and partly personalized.

Turning to this clonotype: Antigen: not known.

TCRdb recomputed calls from the RT-PCR reads with MiXCR, one row per CDR3 protein. The sample has around 13,000 distinct CDR3 sequences; approximately 85% are singletons. The junction had 9 bases not matched to a gene; V was cut back by 3 bases and J by 5 bases. Germline V CDR1 and CDR2: MGHRA, YSYEKL. This CDR3 region has 16 residues. The chain employs TRBV4-1 and TRBJ1-4; 7 bases fit TRBD1. Source: T cells from blood (PBMCs), unsorted or a sorted subset (not recorded which), taken before or after yellow fever vaccination (not recorded which). This TCR derives from a woman between 18 and 30 years old who received the yellow fever vaccine. As DNA, the CDR3 is TGCGCCAGCAGCCATACTCCGGGACAGTTAAATGAAAAACTGTTTTTT. It encodes CASSHTPGQLNEKLFF.